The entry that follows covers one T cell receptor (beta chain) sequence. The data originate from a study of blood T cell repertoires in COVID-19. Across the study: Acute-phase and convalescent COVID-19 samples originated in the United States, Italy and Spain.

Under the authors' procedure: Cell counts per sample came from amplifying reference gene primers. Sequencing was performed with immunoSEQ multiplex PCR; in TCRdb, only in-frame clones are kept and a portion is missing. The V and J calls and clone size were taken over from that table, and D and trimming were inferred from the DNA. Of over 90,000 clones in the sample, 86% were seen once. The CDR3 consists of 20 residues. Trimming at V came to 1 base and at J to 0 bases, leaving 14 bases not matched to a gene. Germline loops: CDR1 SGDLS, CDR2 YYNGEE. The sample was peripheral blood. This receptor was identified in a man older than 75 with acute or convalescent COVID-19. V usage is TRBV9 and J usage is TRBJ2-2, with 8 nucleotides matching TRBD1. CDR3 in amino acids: CASSVTAAGPGQANTGELFF. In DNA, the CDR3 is TGTGCCAGCAGCGTAACGGCAGCCGGACCGGGACAGGCGAACACCGGGGAGCTGTTTTTT.